The clone carrying this T cell receptor beta chain turned up a few times. Its antigen is not known. The CDR3 is made up of 16 amino acids. V was clipped by 4 bases and J by 8 bases; unmatched bases: 9. CDR1 and CDR2 from the germline V gene are LGHDT and YNNKEL (reference sequence). This record belongs to a study of T-cell reconstitution after alpha-beta-depleted transplantation in children. Study conclusions and caveats: Surviving recipient T cells and thymic progenitors produced the high day-60 TCRbeta diversity seen in some patients. About two months after transplant, alpha-beta T cells reportedly came from several hundred expanded graft clones.

Preparation of the TCRbeta library was carried out with unique molecular identifiers. MiXCR was run by TCRdb on the PCR reads, yielding one entry per CDR3 protein. The data contain around 800,000 distinct CDR3 sequences, approximately 15% of them seen just once; the ten biggest clones take up approximately 5%. The source was PBMCs, mostly from graft donor cells, collected 360 days after TCRalphabeta/CD19-depleted stem cell transplant. V gene TRBV3-1 combines with J gene TRBJ2-1; 12 nucleotides agree with TRBD1. The receptor comes from a male patient between 5 and 17 years old who had a stem cell transplant for acute lymphoblastic leukemia, so the T cells may come from the graft donor. CDR3 protein: CASSLRGTGGLDEQFF. The CDR3 nucleotides read TGTGCCAGCAGCCTTAGGGGGACAGGGGGCTTGGATGAGCAGTTCTTC.